A selection of T cell receptor beta chains follows, all from one sample in a study of T cells in Graves' hyperthyroidism and ophthalmopathy. TCRdb re-called the multiplex PCR reads with MiXCR, one entry per CDR3 protein. This table holds around 720,000 distinct CDR3 sequences, just over 35% found once. Material: blood. The source of these receptors is a woman aged 40 to 50 with Graves' hyperthyroidism. Both conserved end residues are part of each CDR3. The order of the fields is J gene, D gene, V gene, clone size, CDR3 DNA, CDR3 protein. A D gene is named only where the DNA matches it firmly. A row's size may be missing; if present it is once, few, many or a size class.

>TRBJ2-7|NA|TRBV10-3|many
TGTGCCATCAGTGAAGGCGAAGGGGCGAAGCAGTACTTC
CAISEGEGAKQYF
>TRBJ2-7|NA|TRBV7-9|NA
TGTGCCAGCAGCTACCCCGGGACCGAGCAGTACTTC
CASSYPGTEQYF
>TRBJ1-2|NA|TRBV7-9|NA
TGCGCCAGCAGCCAAGAGTTCATCGGGTTGGACTATGGCTACACCTTC
CASSQEFIGLDYGYTF
>TRBJ1-2|TRBD1|TRBV19|few
TGTGCCAGTAGTGGCGACAGGGCCTATGGCTACACCTTC
CASSGDRAYGYTF
>TRBJ2-3|NA|TRBV7-2|NA
TGTGCCAGCAGCTTAGTCACTAACACAGATACGCAGTATTTT
CASSLVTNTDTQYF
>TRBJ1-5|TRBD1|TRBV29-1|once
TGCAGCCGGGACAGGGCGAATCAGCCCCAGCATTTT
CSRDRANQPQHF
>TRBJ2-1|NA|TRBV25-1|NA
TGTGCCAGCAGTAAGGGGGGCTACAATGGGCAGTTCTTC
CASSKGGYNGQFF
>TRBJ2-3|NA|TRBV7-2|few
TGTGCCAGCAGCTTGAAGAGCACAGATACGCAGTATTTT
CASSLKSTDTQYF
>TRBJ1-2|NA|TRBV5-8|many
TGTGCCAGCAGCACACGTAACTATGGCTACACCTTC
CASSTRNYGYTF
>TRBJ1-5|NA|TRBV20-1|few
TGCAGTGCTAGAGAGGAGGTAAATCAGCCCCAGCATTTT
CSAREEVNQPQHF
>TRBJ2-7|NA|TRBV5-1|NA
TGTGCCAGCAGCTCTCGACAGTGGGCCTACGAGCAGTACTTC
CASSSRQWAYEQYF
>TRBJ2-2|NA|TRBV11-2|few
TGTGCCAGCAGCTCTACGGCACCGAACACCGGGGAGCTGTTTTTT
CASSSTAPNTGELFF
>TRBJ1-5|TRBD1|TRBV20-1|NA
TGCAGTGCTTACAAGGACAGGAGGGGATATAGCAATCAGCCCCAGCATTTT
CSAYKDRRGYSNQPQHF
>TRBJ1-2|TRBD1|TRBV7-9|NA
TGTGCCAGCAGCGTAACCCAGGGACAGGGGGGCTACACCTTC
CASSVTQGQGGYTF
>TRBJ2-3|TRBD1|TRBV19|once
TGTGCCAGTCACAGGGGGCGCGGCACAGATACGCAGTATTTT
CASHRGRGTDTQYF
>TRBJ2-3|TRBD2|TRBV7-3|NA
TGTGCCAGCAGCGCCGGACTAGTCACAGATACGCAGTATTTT
CASSAGLVTDTQYF
>TRBJ1-4|NA|TRBV6-5|NA
TGTGCCAGCACCGAACAGGGTTGGCGTAATGAAAAACTGTTTTTT
CASTEQGWRNEKLFF
>TRBJ1-4|NA|TRBV7-9|many
TGTGCCAGCAGATCGTTACCAGGGATGGGTGAAAAACTGTTTTTT
CASRSLPGMGEKLFF
>TRBJ2-7|TRBD1|TRBV11-2|few
TGTGCCAGCAGTTTACGACAGGGGGCGCGTTACGAGCAGTACTTC
CASSLRQGARYEQYF
>TRBJ1-1|TRBD1|TRBV10-2|NA
TGCGCCAGCACCATCACAGGGGCAGCTTTCTTT
CASTITGAAFF
>TRBJ2-7|NA|TRBV7-2|few
TGTGCCAGCAGCTTAGTAACATCCGAGCAGTACTTC
CASSLVTSEQYF
>TRBJ2-5|TRBD1|TRBV12-3/TRBV12-4|NA
TGTGCCAGCAGTTTTCAGGACAGGGCTTTCATCCAAGAGACCCAGTACTTC
CASSFQDRAFIQETQYF
>TRBJ2-7|NA|TRBV5-1|NA
TGCGCCAGCACCGCTAGCAACGAGCAGTACTTC
CASTASNEQYF
>TRBJ1-2|NA|TRBV4-1|many
TGCGCCAGCAGCCAAGATAGGTCAGCTGGCTACACCTTC
CASSQDRSAGYTF
>TRBJ2-1|NA|TRBV7-2|NA
TGTGCCAGCAGCTTACTGGGAGGGGGCATTAACAATGAGCAGTTCTTC
CASSLLGGGINNEQFF
>TRBJ2-5|TRBD2|TRBV6-5|many
TGTGCCAGCAGTACTAGCGGGGGATCCTCTAAGACCCAGTACTTC
CASSTSGGSSKTQYF
>TRBJ2-7|NA|TRBV11-3|many
TGTGCCAGCAGCGGCCAGGTTCGGACTTACGAGCAGTACTTC
CASSGQVRTYEQYF
>TRBJ1-2|NA|TRBV12-3/TRBV12-4|NA
TGTGCCGGCACCCCACAGCTTTCCTATGGCTACACCTTC
CAGTPQLSYGYTF
>TRBJ1-3|NA|TRBV7-9|NA
TGTGCCAGCAGCCCAGGGGCAGGGAGCAAGTTATCTGGAAACACCATATATTTT
CASSPGAGSKLSGNTIYF
>TRBJ1-1|NA|TRBV11-2|NA
TGTGCCAGCAGCACTTTAAGAGGGAACACTGAAGCTTTCTTT
CASSTLRGNTEAFF
>TRBJ2-3|NA|TRBV7-3|NA
TGTGCCAGCAGCGCCCAGGGGAATACGCAGTATTTT
CASSAQGNTQYF
>TRBJ1-2|NA|TRBV7-2|NA
TGTGCCAGCTCACCCTCGGACACTAGAATCTATGGCTACACCTTC
CASSPSDTRIYGYTF
>TRBJ1-5|NA|TRBV5-6|NA
TGTGCCAGCAGTCTACAGGGAGCCAATCAGCCCCAGCATTTT
CASSLQGANQPQHF
>TRBJ2-5|NA|TRBV13|NA
TGTGCCAGCAGCTTGTATGGGAAAGAGACCCAGTACTTC
CASSLYGKETQYF
>TRBJ2-7|TRBD1|TRBV5-8|few
TGTGCCAGCAGCAGGACGACAGGGGGGCAACCGAACGAGCAGTACTTC
CASSRTTGGQPNEQYF
>TRBJ2-2|TRBD2|TRBV29-1|many
TGCAGCGTCCTCAGACTAGCGGGAGGGGAGCTGTTTTTT
CSVLRLAGGELFF
>TRBJ1-1|NA|TRBV14|NA
TGTGCCAGCAGCCAAGACCCGACCGGGGAACCGAACACTGAAGCTTTCTTT
CASSQDPTGEPNTEAFF
>TRBJ2-5|NA|TRBV12-3/TRBV12-4|few
TGTGCCAGCAGTTCCTCGGTCCATGGGACCCAGTACTTC
CASSSSVHGTQYF
>TRBJ2-1|NA|TRBV10-3|NA
TGTGCCATCAGTGAGTCCGTCAGGTTGACGGGGCAGTTCTTC
CAISESVRLTGQFF
>TRBJ2-5|NA|TRBV4-1|many
TGCGCCAGCAGCCGAGCAGGACGGCAAGAGACCCAGTACTTC
CASSRAGRQETQYF
>TRBJ2-7|TRBD1|TRBV25-1|NA
TGTGCCAGCAGTGAGTGGGCAGGGGGAGCCGACGAGCAGTACTTC
CASSEWAGGADEQYF